This T cell receptor (beta chain) appears in the sequencing data of a study of identifying expanded T cells in peripheral blood. Sequenced by immunoSEQ multiplex PCR; TCRdb stores in-frame clones only, minus some. Among over 85,000 clones, approximately 89% were seen once, and the ten largest hold over 12%. This clone appeared once. Sample: blood. The sequence was obtained from a person aged 18 to 70 in good health.

CDR3: CASSLVASGYTF. In nucleotides, the CDR3 is TGTGCCAGCAGCTTGGTGGCAAGTGGCTACACCTTC. V and J are TRBV5-6 and TRBJ1-2; D uncertain. Germline V gives CDR1 SGHDT, CDR2 YYEEEE. The V gene lost 0 bases and the J gene lost 7 bases, with 7 bases spanning the gap. The CDR3 has 12 amino acids.